Included here is one T cell receptor beta chain sequence, with context. In its sample, this clone was seen once. Its binding antigen is unknown. One base away there is no much larger clone; base qualities are not given. Libraries were constructed by the immunoSEQ multiplex PCR assay. Held by TCRdb, this immuneACCESS table contains in-frame sequences only and omits some clones. Under half of the omission traces to an unresolved V gene where checked; the cause of the rest is unknown. The sample records around 100,000 clones, roughly 92% of which are singletons. Together, the top ten hold about 0.88% of the sample. This specimen comes from a study of T cell changes during pregnancy in multiple sclerosis (dated by TCRdb to about 2019). Concerning the study at large: The study looked at changes in the T cell repertoire across pregnancy in women with multiple sclerosis.

Taken from cysteine to phenylalanine, the CDR3 has 13 residues. Only CDR3 DNA is held: 39 bases, read in frame from base 1. For CDR1 and CDR2, the germline V gene (reference sequence) lists LNHNV and YYDKDF. V is reduced by 5 bases and J by 6 bases, leaving a spacing of 11 bases between them. Material: peripheral blood, obtained after pregnancy. This receptor was obtained from a female donor with multiple sclerosis, enrolled in a pregnancy study. Recombination joined TRBV15 with TRBJ2-4; D gene: possibly TRBD2, on 6 matching bases. The CDR3 protein sequence reads: CATSPGRGNIQYF. The DNA reads TGTGCCACCAGCCCCGGGAGAGGAAACATTCAGTACTTC. The entire variable domain, with the stretches around the CDR3 drawn from the reference TRBV15 and TRBJ2-4 proteins, is DAMVIQNPRYQVTQFGKPVTLSCSQTLNHNVMYWYQQKSSQAPKLLFHYYDKDFNNEADTPDNFQSRRPNTSFCFLDIRSPGLGDTAMYLCATSPGRGNIQYFGAGTRLSVL.